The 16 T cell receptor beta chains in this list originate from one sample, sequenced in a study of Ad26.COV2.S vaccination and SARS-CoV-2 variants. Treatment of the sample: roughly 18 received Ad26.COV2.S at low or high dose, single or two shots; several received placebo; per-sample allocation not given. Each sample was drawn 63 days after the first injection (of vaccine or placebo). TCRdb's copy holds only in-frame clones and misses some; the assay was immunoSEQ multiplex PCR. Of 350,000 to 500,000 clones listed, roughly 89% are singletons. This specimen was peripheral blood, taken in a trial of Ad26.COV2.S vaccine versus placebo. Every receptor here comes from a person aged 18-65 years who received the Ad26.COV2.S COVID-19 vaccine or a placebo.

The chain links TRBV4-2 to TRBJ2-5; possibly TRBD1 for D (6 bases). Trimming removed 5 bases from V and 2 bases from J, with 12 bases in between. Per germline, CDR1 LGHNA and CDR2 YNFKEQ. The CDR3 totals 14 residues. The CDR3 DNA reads TGTGCCAGCAGCGGGGGCTATCGGCAAGAGACCCAGTACTTC. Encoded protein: CASSGGYRQETQYF.

In nucleotides, the CDR3 is TGTGCCAGCAGCTTAGCTGAGGGATCTGGGGAGCTGTTTTTT. It codes for CASSLAEGSGELFF. The chain recombines TRBV7-9 with TRBJ2-2; D possibly corresponds to TRBD2 (5 bases). Germline V CDR1 and CDR2: SEHNR, FQNEAQ (reference sequence). The V and J ends lost 0 bases and 8 bases respectively, with 10 bases between them. This CDR3 has 14 amino acids.

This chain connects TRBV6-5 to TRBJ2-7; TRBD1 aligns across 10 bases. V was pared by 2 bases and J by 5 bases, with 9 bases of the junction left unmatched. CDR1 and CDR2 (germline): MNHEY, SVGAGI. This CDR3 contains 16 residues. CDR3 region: CASSYGWDRGFDEQYF. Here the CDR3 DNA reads TGTGCCAGCAGTTACGGGTGGGACAGGGGTTTTGACGAGCAGTACTTC.

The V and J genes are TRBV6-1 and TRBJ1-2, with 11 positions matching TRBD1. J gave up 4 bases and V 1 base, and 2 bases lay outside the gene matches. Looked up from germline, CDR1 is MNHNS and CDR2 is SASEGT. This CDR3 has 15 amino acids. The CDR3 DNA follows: TGTGCCAGCAGTGAAGGGACAGGGGGCACCTATGGCTACACCTTC. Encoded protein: CASSEGTGGTYGYTF.

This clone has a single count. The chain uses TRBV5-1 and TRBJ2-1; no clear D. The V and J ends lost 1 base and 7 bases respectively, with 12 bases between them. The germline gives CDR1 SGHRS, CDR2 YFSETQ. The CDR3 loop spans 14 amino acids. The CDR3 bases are TGCGCCAGCAGCTTGACAGCGTCATATAATGAGCAGTTCTTC. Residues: CASSLTASYNEQFF.

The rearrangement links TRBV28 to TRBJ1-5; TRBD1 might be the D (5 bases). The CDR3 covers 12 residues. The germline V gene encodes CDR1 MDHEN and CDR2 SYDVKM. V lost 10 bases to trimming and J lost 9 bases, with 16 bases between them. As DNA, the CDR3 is TGTGCCACCAACAGGATCCGCCGGCCCCAGCATTTT. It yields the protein CATNRIRRPQHF.

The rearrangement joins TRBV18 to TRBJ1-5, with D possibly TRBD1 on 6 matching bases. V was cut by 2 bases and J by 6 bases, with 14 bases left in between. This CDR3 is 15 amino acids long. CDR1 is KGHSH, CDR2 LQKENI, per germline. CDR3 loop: CASSPNQGMGQPQHF. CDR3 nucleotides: TGTGCCAGCTCACCAAATCAGGGGATGGGTCAGCCCCAGCATTTT. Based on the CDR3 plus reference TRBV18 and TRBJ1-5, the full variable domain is NAGVMQNPRHLVRRRGQEARLRCSPMKGHSHVYWYRQLPEEGLKFMVYLQKENIIDESGMPKERFSAEFPKEGPSILRIQQVVRGDSAAYFCASSPNQGMGQPQHFGDGTRLSIL.

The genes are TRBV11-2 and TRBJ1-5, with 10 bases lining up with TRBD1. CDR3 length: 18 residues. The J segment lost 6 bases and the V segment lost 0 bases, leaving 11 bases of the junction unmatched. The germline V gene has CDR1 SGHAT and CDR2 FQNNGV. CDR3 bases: TGTGCCAGCAGCTTAGATTACCCCGGGACAGGGGTAGTTCAGCCCCAGCATTTT. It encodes CASSLDYPGTGVVQPQHF.

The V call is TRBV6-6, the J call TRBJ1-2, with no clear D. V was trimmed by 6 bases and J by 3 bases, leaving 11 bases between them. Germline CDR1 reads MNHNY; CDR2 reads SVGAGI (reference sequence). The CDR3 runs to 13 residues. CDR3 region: CASSPIIYYGYTF. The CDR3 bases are TGTGCCAGCAGCCCCATTATTTACTATGGCTACACCTTC.

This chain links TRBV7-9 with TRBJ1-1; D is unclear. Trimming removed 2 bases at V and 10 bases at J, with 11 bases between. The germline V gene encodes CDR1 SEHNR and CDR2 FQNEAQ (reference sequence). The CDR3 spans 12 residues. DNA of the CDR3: TGTGCCAGCAGCTTACCCCTCCCCGCAGCTTTCTTT. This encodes CASSLPLPAAFF. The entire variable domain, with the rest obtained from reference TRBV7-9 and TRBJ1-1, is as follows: DTGVSQNPRHKITKRGQNVTFRCDPISEHNRLYWYRQTLGQGPEFLTYFQNEAQLEKSRLLSDRFSAERPKGSFSTLEIQRTEQGDSAMYLCASSLPLPAAFFGQGTRLTVV.

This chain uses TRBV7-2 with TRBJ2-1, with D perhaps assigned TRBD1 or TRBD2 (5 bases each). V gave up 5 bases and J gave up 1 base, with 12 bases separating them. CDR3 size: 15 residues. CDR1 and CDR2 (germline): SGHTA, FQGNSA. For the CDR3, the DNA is TGTGCCAGCAGCCCCCCCGGGGCATCCTACAATGAGCAGTTCTTC. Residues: CASSPPGASYNEQFF.

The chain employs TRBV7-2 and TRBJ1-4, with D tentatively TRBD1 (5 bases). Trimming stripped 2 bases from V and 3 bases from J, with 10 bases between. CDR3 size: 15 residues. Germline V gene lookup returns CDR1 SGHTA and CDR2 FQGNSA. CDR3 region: CASSLLGEPNEKLFF. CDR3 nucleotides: TGTGCCAGCAGCTTATTGGGGGAGCCTAATGAAAAACTGTTTTTT.

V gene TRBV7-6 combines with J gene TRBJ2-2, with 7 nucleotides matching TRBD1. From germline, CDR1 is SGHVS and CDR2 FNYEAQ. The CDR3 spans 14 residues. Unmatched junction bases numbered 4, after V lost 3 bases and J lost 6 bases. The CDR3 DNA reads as TGTGCCAGCAGCTTGAGGGGGCGTGCCGGGGAGCTGTTTTTT. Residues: CASSLRGRAGELFF.

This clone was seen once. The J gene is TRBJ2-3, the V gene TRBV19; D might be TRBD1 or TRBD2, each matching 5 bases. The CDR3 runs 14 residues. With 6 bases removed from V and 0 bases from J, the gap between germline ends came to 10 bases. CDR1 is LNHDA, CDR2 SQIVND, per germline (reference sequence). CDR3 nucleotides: TGTGCCAGTAGCCCCCGGGGCAGCACAGATACGCAGTATTTT. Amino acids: CASSPRGSTDTQYF.

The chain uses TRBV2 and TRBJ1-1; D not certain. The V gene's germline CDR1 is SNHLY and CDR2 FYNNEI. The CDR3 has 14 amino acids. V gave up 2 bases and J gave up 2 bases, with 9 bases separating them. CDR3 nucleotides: TGTGCCAGCAGTGAATTAGGCGTAAACACTGAAGCTTTCTTT. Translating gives CASSELGVNTEAFF.

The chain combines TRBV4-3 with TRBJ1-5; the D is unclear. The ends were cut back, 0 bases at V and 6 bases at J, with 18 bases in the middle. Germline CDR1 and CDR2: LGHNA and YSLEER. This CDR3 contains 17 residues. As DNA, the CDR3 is TGCGCCAGCAGCCAAGATTTCTTCTCGTCGGTGGGTCAGCCCCAGCATTTT. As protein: CASSQDFFSSVGQPQHF.